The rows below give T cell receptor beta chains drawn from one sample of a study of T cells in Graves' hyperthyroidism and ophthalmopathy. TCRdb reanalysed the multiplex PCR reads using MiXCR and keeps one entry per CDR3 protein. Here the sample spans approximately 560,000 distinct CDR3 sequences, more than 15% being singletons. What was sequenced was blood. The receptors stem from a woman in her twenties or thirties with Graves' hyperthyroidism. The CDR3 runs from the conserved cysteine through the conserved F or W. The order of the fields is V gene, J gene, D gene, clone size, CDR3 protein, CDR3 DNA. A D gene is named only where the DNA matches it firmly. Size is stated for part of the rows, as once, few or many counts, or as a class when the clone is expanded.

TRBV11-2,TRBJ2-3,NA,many,CASSLRWADTQYF,TGTGCCAGCAGCTTACGATGGGCAGATACGCAGTATTTT
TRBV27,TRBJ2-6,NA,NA,CASSLWGMDSDSGANVLTF,TGTGCCAGCAGTTTGTGGGGAATGGACTCAGACTCTGGGGCCAACGTCCTGACTTTC
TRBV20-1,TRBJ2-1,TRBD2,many,CSASVVGAGALNEQFF,TGCAGTGCTAGTGTGGTCGGAGCGGGAGCTCTCAATGAGCAGTTCTTC
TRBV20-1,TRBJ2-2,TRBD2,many,CSARGLPAGLEVSGELFF,TGCAGTGCTAGAGGGCTCCCGGCGGGACTAGAGGTTTCCGGGGAGCTGTTTTTT
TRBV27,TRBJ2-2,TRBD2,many,CASSLRLAGGPNTGELFF,TGTGCCAGCAGTTTGAGACTAGCGGGAGGGCCTAACACCGGGGAGCTGTTTTTT
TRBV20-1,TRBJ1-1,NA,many,CSVGGQTSEAFF,TGCAGTGTTGGAGGACAGACCTCTGAAGCTTTCTTT
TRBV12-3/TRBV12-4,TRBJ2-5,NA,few,CASSLRERPAQYF,TGTGCCAGCAGTTTACGTGAGCGGCCCGCCCAGTACTTC
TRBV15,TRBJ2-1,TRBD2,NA,CATSRGYSGGSDNEQFF,TGTGCCACCAGCAGAGGTTACAGTGGCGGGAGTGACAATGAGCAGTTCTTC
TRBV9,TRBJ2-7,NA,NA,CASSVGLSGAVGSYEQYF,TGTGCCAGCAGCGTAGGCTTATCCGGGGCAGTTGGCTCCTACGAGCAGTACTTC
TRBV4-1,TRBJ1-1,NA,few,CASSQVALSNPVNTEAFF,TGCGCCAGCAGCCAAGTAGCTCTAAGCAATCCAGTGAACACTGAAGCTTTCTTT
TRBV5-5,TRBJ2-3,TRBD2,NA,CASSRTSGFSTDTQYF,TGTGCCAGCAGCAGGACTAGCGGGTTTTCCACAGATACGCAGTATTTT
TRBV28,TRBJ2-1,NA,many,CASRNTLLSRAETRNEQFF,TGTGCCAGCAGAAACACCTTACTTTCCCGGGCGGAAACCCGCAATGAGCAGTTCTTC
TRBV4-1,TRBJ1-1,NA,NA,CASSLPATLGTEAFF,TGCGCCAGCAGCCTCCCCGCAACCCTGGGCACTGAAGCTTTCTTT
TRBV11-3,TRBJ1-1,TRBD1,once,CASSRSADRGRQGTEAFF,TGTGCCAGCAGCCGCTCCGCGGACAGGGGGCGCCAGGGCACTGAAGCTTTCTTT
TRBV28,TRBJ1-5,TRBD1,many,CASSPPPVTGPSRNQPQHF,TGTGCCAGCAGCCCGCCCCCTGTGACAGGGCCTAGCCGCAATCAGCCCCAGCATTTT
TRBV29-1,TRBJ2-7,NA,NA,CSVVRDYEQYF,TGCAGCGTTGTTAGGGACTACGAGCAGTACTTC
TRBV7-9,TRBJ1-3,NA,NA,CANSSSLEGDLGNTIYF,TGTGCCAACAGCTCCTCACTAGAGGGGGACTTAGGAAACACCATATATTTT
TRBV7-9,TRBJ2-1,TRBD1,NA,CASSLTGAVNEQFF,TGTGCCAGCAGCTTGACAGGGGCGGTTAATGAGCAGTTCTTC
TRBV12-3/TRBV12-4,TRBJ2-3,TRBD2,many,CATTAGWSTDTQYF,TGTGCCACCACAGCGGGATGGAGCACAGATACGCAGTATTTT
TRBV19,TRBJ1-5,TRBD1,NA,CASSTYYTGVESNQPQHF,TGTGCCAGTAGTACCTACTATACAGGGGTGGAGAGCAATCAGCCCCAGCATTTT
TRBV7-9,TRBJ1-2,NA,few,CASSRELVEGYTF,TGTGCCAGCAGCCGAGAGCTAGTGGAAGGCTACACCTTC
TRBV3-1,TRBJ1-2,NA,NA,CASSQKVRTQAYGYTF,TGTGCCAGCAGCCAAAAAGTAAGGACACAGGCCTATGGCTACACCTTC
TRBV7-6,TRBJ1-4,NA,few,CASSFGPGLNEKLFF,TGTGCCAGCAGCTTTGGGCCAGGGCTTAATGAAAAACTGTTTTTT
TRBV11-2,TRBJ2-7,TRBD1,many,CASSFWTGSYEQYF,TGTGCCAGCAGCTTTTGGACAGGGTCCTACGAGCAGTACTTC
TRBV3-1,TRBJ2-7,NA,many,CASSQGGQRQYF,TGTGCCAGCAGCCAGGGGGGCCAGCGGCAGTACTTC
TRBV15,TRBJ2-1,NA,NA,CATNRDLTATARNHNEQFF,TGTGCCACCAACAGAGATCTAACCGCGACAGCCCGTAACCACAATGAGCAGTTCTTC
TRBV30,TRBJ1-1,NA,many,CAWSVRGGPTEAFF,TGTGCCTGGAGTGTACGAGGAGGGCCCACTGAAGCTTTCTTT
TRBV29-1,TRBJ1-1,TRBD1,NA,CSVRRDRVNTEAFF,TGCAGCGTTCGCCGGGACAGAGTGAACACTGAAGCTTTCTTT
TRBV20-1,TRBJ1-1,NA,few,CSARDRLRSTEAFF,TGCAGTGCTAGAGATCGCCTTAGGAGCACTGAAGCTTTCTTT
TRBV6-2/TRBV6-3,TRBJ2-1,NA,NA,CASRGPSDYNEQFF,TGTGCCAGCCGGGGCCCTTCAGATTACAATGAGCAGTTCTTC